The 19 T cell receptor beta chains below come from one sample, sequenced in a study of shared clonotypes between healthy human individuals. Profiled with immunoSEQ multiplex PCR; TCRdb holds only in-frame clones, not every one. This table has around 1.4 million clones, roughly 98.5% appearing once. Sequencing was performed on naive CD4+ T cells sorted from blood. Subset defined: CD45RA+ positively selected. The source is a man aged 25-45 years in good health.

The chain recombines TRBV7-2 with TRBJ2-1; TRBD1 is a possible D gene (5 bases). CDR3 length: 15 residues. With 4 bases removed from V and 1 base from J, the gap between germline ends came to 11 bases. Germline CDR1 SGHTA, CDR2 FQGNSA. CDR3 in DNA: TGTGCCAGCAGCTCCCCGACAGAATCCTACAATGAGCAGTTCTTC. It translates to CASSSPTESYNEQFF.

The gene calls are TRBV7-7 and TRBJ2-1; D is undetermined. Trimming removed 8 bases at V and 9 bases at J, with 20 bases between. The length of the CDR3 is 14 residues. Germline CDR1 reads SSHAT; CDR2 reads FNYEAQ (reference sequence). The CDR3 DNA reads TGTGCCAGCTCCCTTGGGCCCCCCTCGGGTGAGCAGTTCTTC. Protein sequence: CASSLGPPSGEQFF.

The chain joins TRBV10-2 to TRBJ2-5; unclear D gene. Trimming removed 4 bases at V and 2 bases at J, with 5 bases between. This CDR3 spans 12 amino acids. Germline values: CDR1 WSHSY, CDR2 SAAADI. In nucleotides, the CDR3 is TGCGCCAGCAGTGGAATTCAAGAGACCCAGTACTTC. Amino acids: CASSGIQETQYF.

The chain combines TRBV5-1 with TRBJ2-5, with 7 nucleotides matching TRBD2. V lost 5 bases and J lost 0; bases outside the gene matches: 7. This CDR3 region has 15 residues. CDR1 is SGHRS, CDR2 YFSETQ, per germline. The CDR3 protein is CASSLKGGDQETQYF. Here the CDR3 DNA reads TGCGCCAGCAGTCTGAAGGGAGGGGACCAAGAGACCCAGTACTTC.

This chain connects TRBV5-5 to TRBJ2-1; D could derive from TRBD1 or TRBD2 (5 bases each). The V gene's germline CDR1 is SGHKS and CDR2 YYEKEE (reference sequence). V gave up 4 bases and J gave up 7 bases, with 12 bases separating them. The CDR3 covers 13 residues. CDR3 residues: CASSEGFSNEQFF. CDR3 sequence (DNA): TGTGCCAGCAGCGAGGGGTTCTCGAATGAGCAGTTCTTC.

This rearrangement joins TRBV7-2 to TRBJ2-7; 7 bases are shared with TRBD2. The CDR3 length is 15 residues. CDR1 SGHTA and CDR2 FQGNSA come from the germline V gene. With 2 bases clipped from V and 4 bases from J, the junction kept 8 bases outside the gene matches. The CDR3 protein is CASSLFGGSGYEQYF. CDR3 nucleotides: TGTGCCAGCAGCTTATTCGGCGGGAGCGGATACGAGCAGTACTTC.

This chain links TRBV5-8 with TRBJ1-5, with D perhaps matching TRBD1 (5 bases). The CDR3 is 16 amino acids. V was clipped by 4 bases and J by 0 bases, with 14 bases between them. From germline, CDR1 is SGHTS and CDR2 YDEGEE. The CDR3, as DNA: TGTGCCAGCAGCCTGCTGGGGACTTATAGCAATCAGCCCCAGCATTTT. Residues: CASSLLGTYSNQPQHF.

The V call is TRBV5-4, the J call TRBJ2-2, with D perhaps matching TRBD1 or TRBD2 (6 bases each). Deletions cut 0 bases from V and 2 bases from J, with 20 bases between. Germline values: CDR1 SGHNT, CDR2 YYREEE (reference sequence). CDR3 length: 19 residues. The CDR3 nucleotides read TGTGCCAGCAGCTTGGAAGGTTTGGGGGGCACTAGAAACACCGGGGAGCTGTTTTTT. Its protein product is CASSLEGLGGTRNTGELFF.

The chain links TRBV7-8 to TRBJ2-1; 8 bases align to TRBD2. The ends lost 5 bases at V and 4 bases at J; junction bases unmatched: 16. Germline CDR1 and CDR2: SGHVS and FQNEAQ. This CDR3 contains 18 residues. The CDR3: CASSTAYTTSGAYNEQFF. Written as DNA, the CDR3 is TGTGCCAGCAGCACCGCATATACTACTAGCGGAGCTTACAATGAGCAGTTCTTC.

The V call is TRBV6-6, the J call TRBJ1-1; 8 nucleotides line up with TRBD1. This CDR3 is 13 amino acids long. The V gene end was trimmed by 2 bases and the J gene end by 6 bases; junction bases not matched to a gene: 2. The germline gives CDR1 MNHNY, CDR2 SVGAGI (reference sequence). The CDR3 DNA is TGTGCCAGCAGTTACGGACAGGGAGCTGAAGCTTTCTTT. This encodes CASSYGQGAEAFF.

V and J are TRBV27 and TRBJ2-7, with 8 bases identical to TRBD2. Trimming took 1 base from V and 0 from J; bases not matched to a gene: 5. In germline, CDR1 is MNHEY, CDR2 SMNVEV (reference sequence). This CDR3 spans 16 amino acids. The CDR3 reads CASSLFTGTSSYEQYF. The CDR3 coding sequence is TGTGCCAGCAGTTTATTCACAGGGACTAGCTCCTACGAGCAGTACTTC.

The CDR3 coding sequence is TGTGCCAGCAGCTGGTTGGAGCGGGACTACAATGAGCAGTTCTTC. It encodes CASSWLERDYNEQFF. This chain links TRBV5-4 with TRBJ2-1, with TRBD2 identical over 7 bases. This CDR3 region has 15 residues. Germline loops: CDR1 SGHNT, CDR2 YYREEE (reference sequence). V trimming: 3 bases; J trimming: 3 bases; junction bases outside the gene matches: 6.

The chain is built from TRBV5-6 and TRBJ2-2; 7 positions match TRBD2. This CDR3 comprises 16 residues. V lost 2 bases and J lost 5; bases outside the gene matches: 9. The germline V gene encodes CDR1 SGHDT and CDR2 YYEEEE. In DNA form, the CDR3 reads TGTGCCAGCAGCTTATCCGGGACTATCTTAACCGGGGAGCTGTTTTTT. It encodes CASSLSGTILTGELFF.

CDR3 DNA: TGTGCCAGCAGCTTAGTGCGGTTGGACAGGGGATTAGACGAGCAGTACTTC. It codes for CASSLVRLDRGLDEQYF. The chain joins TRBV7-8 to TRBJ2-7; 9 nucleotides align to TRBD1. V was clipped by 1 base and J by 5 bases; unmatched bases: 12. The CDR3 is made up of 17 amino acids. Germline V gives CDR1 SGHVS, CDR2 FQNEAQ.

The V gene is TRBV2, the J gene TRBJ2-7; D is ambiguous. Germline assignment: CDR1 SNHLY and CDR2 FYNNEI. The CDR3 loop spans 13 amino acids. Trimming took 1 base from V and 3 from J, leaving 7 bases between them. Here the CDR3 DNA reads TGTGCCAGCAGTGAAGTCTTGGGCTACGAGCAGTACTTC. Translation gives CASSEVLGYEQYF. The entire variable domain, with the rest obtained from reference TRBV2 and TRBJ2-7, is as follows: EPEVTQTPSHQVTQMGQEVILRCVPISNHLYFYWYRQILGQKVEFLVSFYNNEISEKSEIFDDQFSVERPDGSNFTLKIRSTKLEDSAMYFCASSEVLGYEQYFGPGTRLTVT.

This chain joins TRBV7-9 and TRBJ2-7, with D uncertain. V shed 5 bases and J shed 1 base, with 12 bases lying between them. CDR3 length: 14 residues. Per germline, CDR1 SEHNR and CDR2 FQNEAQ (reference sequence). CDR3 residues: CASSRPGMSYEQYF. The CDR3 bases are TGTGCCAGCAGCCGCCCTGGAATGTCCTACGAGCAGTACTTC.

This rearrangement joins TRBV29-1 to TRBJ1-1, with no clear D. In germline, CDR1 is SQVTM, CDR2 ANQGSEA. This CDR3 region has 14 residues. Deletions cut 4 bases from V and 0 bases from J, with 12 bases between. The DNA of the CDR3 is TGCAGCGTTGCAGCAGAGCCCATGAACACTGAAGCTTTCTTT. Its protein is CSVAAEPMNTEAFF. Full variable domain (remainder filled in from reference TRBV29-1 and TRBJ1-1): SAVISQKPSRDICQRGTSLTIQCQVDSQVTMMFWYRQQPGQSLTLIATANQGSEATYESGFVIDKFPISRPNLTFSTLTVSNMSPEDSSIYLCSVAAEPMNTEAFFGQGTRLTVV.

The chain couples TRBV7-8 to TRBJ2-1; 10 positions match TRBD2. The CDR3 contains 17 residues. The ends lost 5 bases at V and 2 bases at J; junction bases unmatched: 9. The germline V gene encodes CDR1 SGHVS and CDR2 FQNEAQ. This chain's CDR3 is CASSPFLAGAAYNEQFF. CDR3 nucleotide sequence: TGTGCCAGCAGCCCTTTTCTAGCGGGAGCTGCCTACAATGAGCAGTTCTTC.

The chain joins TRBV7-9 to TRBJ2-3; D unresolved. The V and J ends lost 5 bases and 0 bases respectively, with 15 bases between them. This CDR3 has 16 residues. The germline gives CDR1 SEHNR, CDR2 FQNEAQ (reference sequence). CDR3 in DNA: TGTGCCAGCAGCATCATAGGGATCGGGAGCACAGATACGCAGTATTTT. Protein sequence: CASSIIGIGSTDTQYF.